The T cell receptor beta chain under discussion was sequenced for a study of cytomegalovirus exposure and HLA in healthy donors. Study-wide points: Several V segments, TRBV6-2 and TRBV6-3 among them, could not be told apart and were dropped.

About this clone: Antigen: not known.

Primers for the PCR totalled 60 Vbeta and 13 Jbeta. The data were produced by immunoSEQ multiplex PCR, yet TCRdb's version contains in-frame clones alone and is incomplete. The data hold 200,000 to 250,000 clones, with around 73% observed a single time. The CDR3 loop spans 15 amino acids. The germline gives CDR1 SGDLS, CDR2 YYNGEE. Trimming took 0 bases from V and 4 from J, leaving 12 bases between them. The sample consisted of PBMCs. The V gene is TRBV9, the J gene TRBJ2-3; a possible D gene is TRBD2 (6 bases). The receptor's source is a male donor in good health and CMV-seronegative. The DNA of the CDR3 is TGTGCCAGCAGCGTAGATGGAGGGGTGTCAGATACGCAGTATTTT. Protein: CASSVDGGVSDTQYF.